The T cell receptor (beta chain) described here comes from a study of OX40 agonist ivuxolimab in advanced cancers. At the level of the study: Patients in dose escalation had liver, melanoma, kidney or head and neck cancers.

Any history of autoimmune disease or systemic immunosuppression disqualified patients. CDR3 size: 16 residues. Trimming removed 0 bases from V and 1 base from J; junction bases left unmatched: 7. Looked up from germline, CDR1 is SGDLS and CDR2 is YYNGEE. Sequencing used immunoSEQ multiplex PCR; TCRdb keeps in-frame clones, though not all of them. Altogether about 75,000 clones are present, around 83% being singletons, with the ten largest covering approximately 7.7%. This TCR derives from an adult with an advanced solid tumor such as melanoma, head and neck, liver or kidney cancer. The genes are TRBV9 and TRBJ2-7, with 7 bases matching TRBD1. Material: CD4+ or CD8+ T cells sorted from blood, obtained in a trial of the OX40 agonist ivuxolimab. CDR3 DNA sequence: TGTGCCAGCAGCGTAGGTCCGGGACAGCTTTCCTACGAGCAGTACTTC. Protein sequence: CASSVGPGQLSYEQYF.